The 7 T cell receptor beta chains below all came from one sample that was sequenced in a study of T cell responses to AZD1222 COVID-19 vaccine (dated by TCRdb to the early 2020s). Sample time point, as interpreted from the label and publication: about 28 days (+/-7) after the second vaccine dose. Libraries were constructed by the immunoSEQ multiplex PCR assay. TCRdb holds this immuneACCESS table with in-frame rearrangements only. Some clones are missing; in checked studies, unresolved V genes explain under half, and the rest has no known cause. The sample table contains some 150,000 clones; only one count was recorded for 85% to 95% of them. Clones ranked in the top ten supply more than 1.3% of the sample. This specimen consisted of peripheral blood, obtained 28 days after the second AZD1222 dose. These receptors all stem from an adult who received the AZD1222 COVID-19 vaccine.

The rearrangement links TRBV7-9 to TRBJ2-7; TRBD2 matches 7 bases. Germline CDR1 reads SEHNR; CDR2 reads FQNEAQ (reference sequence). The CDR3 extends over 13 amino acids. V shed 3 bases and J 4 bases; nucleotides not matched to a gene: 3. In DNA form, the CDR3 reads TGTGCCAGCAGCTTGGGGACTATATACGAGCAGTACTTC. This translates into CASSLGTIYEQYF.

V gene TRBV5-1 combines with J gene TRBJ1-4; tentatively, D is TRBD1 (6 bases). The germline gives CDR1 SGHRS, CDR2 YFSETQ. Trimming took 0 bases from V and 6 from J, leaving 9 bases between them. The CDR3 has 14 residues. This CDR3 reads CASSLEGHDEKLFF. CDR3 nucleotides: TGCGCCAGCAGCTTGGAGGGACACGATGAAAAACTGTTTTTT. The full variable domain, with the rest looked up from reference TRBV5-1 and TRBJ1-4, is KAGVTQTPRYLIKTRGQQVTLSCSPISGHRSVSWYQQTPGQGLQFLFEYFSETQRNKGNFPGRFSGRQFSNSRSEMNVSTLELGDSALYLCASSLEGHDEKLFFGSGTQLSVL.

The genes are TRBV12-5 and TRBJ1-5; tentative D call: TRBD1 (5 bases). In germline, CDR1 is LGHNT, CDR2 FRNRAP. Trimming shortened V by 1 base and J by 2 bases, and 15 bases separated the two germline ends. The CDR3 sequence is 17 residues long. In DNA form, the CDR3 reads TGTGCTAGTGGTTTGGCTGCTTTTGGGGGTGGCAATCAGCCCCAGCATTTT. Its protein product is CASGLAAFGGGNQPQHF.

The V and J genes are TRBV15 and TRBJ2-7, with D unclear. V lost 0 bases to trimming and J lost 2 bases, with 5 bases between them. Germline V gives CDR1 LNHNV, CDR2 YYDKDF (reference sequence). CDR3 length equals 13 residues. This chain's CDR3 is CATSRDTAYEQYF. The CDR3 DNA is TGTGCCACCAGCAGAGATACGGCCTACGAGCAGTACTTC. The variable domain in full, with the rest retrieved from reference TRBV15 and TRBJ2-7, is DAMVIQNPRYQVTQFGKPVTLSCSQTLNHNVMYWYQQKSSQAPKLLFHYYDKDFNNEADTPDNFQSRRPNTSFCFLDIRSPGLGDTAMYLCATSRDTAYEQYFGPGTRLTVT.

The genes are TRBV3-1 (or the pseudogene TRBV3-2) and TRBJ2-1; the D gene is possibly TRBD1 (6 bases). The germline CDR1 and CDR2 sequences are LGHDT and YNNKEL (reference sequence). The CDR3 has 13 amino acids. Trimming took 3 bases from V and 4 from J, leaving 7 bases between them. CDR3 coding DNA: TGTGCCAGCAGCCAGGGGGCGTACAATGAGCAGTTCTTC. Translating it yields CASSQGAYNEQFF.

CDR3 DNA sequence: TGTGCCAGCAGCTTAGGGGGGACAGGGTTTACCTCTGGAAACACCATATATTTT. Protein product: CASSLGGTGFTSGNTIYF. The V and J genes are TRBV5-4 and TRBJ1-3, with 9 nucleotides matching TRBD1. The germline V gene has CDR1 SGHNT and CDR2 YYREEE (reference sequence). J gave up 0 bases and V 2 bases, and 9 bases lay outside the gene matches. This CDR3 has 18 amino acids.

The CDR3 sequence is CASSLGLPYEQYF. CDR3 nucleotides: TGTGCCAGCAGCCTCGGACTTCCCTACGAGCAGTACTTC. This rearrangement joins TRBV3-1 (or the pseudogene TRBV3-2) to TRBJ2-7; possibly TRBD2 for D (5 bases). Germline lookup yields CDR1 LGHDT and CDR2 YNNKEL (reference sequence). V lost 4 bases and J lost 2, with 9 bases in between. The CDR3 totals 13 residues.